The present TCR beta chain was sequenced within a study of T cell responses to AZD1222 COVID-19 vaccine. Study-level results: The study identified only 6 or 7 AZD1222 recipients as seropositive at baseline. Nearly half of spike-specific TCRs reportedly target variant regions that are unmutated in the B.1.351 and B.1.1.7 variants.

As to this clone: Its antigen is unidentified.

The data were produced by immunoSEQ multiplex PCR, yet TCRdb's version contains in-frame clones alone and is incomplete. The data contain about 98,000 clones, about 91% of them singletons. The sequencing used peripheral blood, collected on day 0 of MenACWY control vaccination. The clonotype was recovered from an adult in good health.

The CDR3 here is CAWRGGVGGYSNQPQHF. The CDR3 nucleotides are TGTGCCTGGAGGGGAGGAGTTGGCGGATATAGCAATCAGCCCCAGCATTTT. This chain links TRBV30 with TRBJ1-5; D unresolved. With 3 bases removed from V and 0 bases from J, the gap between germline ends came to 18 bases. The germline V gene encodes CDR1 GTSNPN and CDR2 SVGIG (reference sequence). The CDR3 loop spans 17 amino acids.